Listed here are 7 T cell receptor beta chains from one sample, sequenced in a study of T cell repertoires in cytomegalovirus infection. These receptors' targets are unknown. Via MiXCR, TCRdb re-called the reads, giving one row per CDR3 protein. The sample has hundreds of thousands of distinct CDR3 sequences; 30% to 35% are singletons. The specimen comprised cultured PBMCs, sampled from culture after CMV antigen stimulation. All receptors come from a human donor in good health (CMV status not recorded). Some clones in this sample may be carry-over from other donors' samples.

This chain uses TRBV28 with TRBJ1-2, with D perhaps matching TRBD1 (6 bases). Germline assignment: CDR1 MDHEN and CDR2 SYDVKM. Trimming took 8 bases from V and 8 from J, leaving 24 bases between them. This CDR3 has 15 residues. This chain's CDR3 is CASLGGGEPSIGYTF. In nucleotides, the CDR3 is TGTGCCAGCCTAGGGGGGGGCGAGCCGAGTATCGGCTACACCTTC.

This clonotype was found many times. The genes are TRBV7-2 and TRBJ2-7; the D is unclear. Between the trimmed V and J ends, which lost 6 bases and 3 bases, there was a span of 12 bases. CDR1 SGHTA and CDR2 FQGNSA come from the germline V gene. The CDR3 is 13 amino acids. Here the CDR3 DNA reads TGTGCCAGCAGAACCCCCGCAGGCTACGAGCAGTACTTC. This sequence encodes CASRTPAGYEQYF.

This clonotype has only a few counts. This chain links TRBV4-1 with TRBJ2-5; D is perhaps TRBD1 or TRBD2 (6 bases each). The CDR3 has 18 amino acids. Germline V lookup: CDR1 MGHRA, CDR2 YSYEKL. Trimming removed 2 bases from V and 5 bases from J, with 24 bases in between. In nucleotides, the CDR3 is TGCGCCAGCAGCCAACCCCGGGGGCTGGAACAGGGTTTGGAGACCCAGTACTTC. Residues: CASSQPRGLEQGLETQYF.

This clonotype showed up many times. The gene calls are TRBV6-5 and TRBJ1-4, with TRBD1 identical over 7 bases. J was trimmed by 5 bases and V by 5 bases; bases with no gene match: 11. CDR3 length: 16 amino acids. CDR1 is MNHEY and CDR2 is SVGAGI in the germline V gene. In DNA, the CDR3 is TGTGCCAGCAGTCCCGGGACAGCAATTGACAATGAAAAACTGTTTTTT. Amino acid sequence: CASSPGTAIDNEKLFF.

This chain connects TRBV6-2 or TRBV6-3 to TRBJ2-7, with D possibly matching TRBD2 (5 bases). V was shortened by 3 bases and J by 5 bases, with 20 bases between the two germline ends. CDR3 length equals 16 residues. In germline, CDR1 is MNHEY, CDR2 SVGEGT. CDR3: CASSYTVVGVSNEQYF. CDR3 bases: TGTGCCAGCAGTTATACGGTGGTCGGGGTTAGCAACGAGCAGTACTTC.

This rearrangement joins TRBV5-1 to TRBJ2-1, with a weak D call TRBD2 (7 bases). From germline, CDR1 is SGHRS and CDR2 YFSETQ. Trimming removed 5 bases from V and 5 bases from J, with 14 bases in between. CDR3 size: 14 residues. The CDR3 DNA follows: TGCGCCAGCAGTCATGGGGGGGCCCACAATGAGCAGTTCTTC. It yields the protein CASSHGGAHNEQFF.

This clonotype was seen a handful of times. This chain uses TRBV10-1 with TRBJ1-5; no clear D. The V end lost 7 bases, the J end lost 2 bases, and 18 bases lay between the germline ends. The CDR3 has 16 residues. Germline lookup yields CDR1 WNHNN and CDR2 SYGVQD (reference sequence). The CDR3 here is CASIGAEMFCNQPQHF. CDR3 DNA: TGCGCCAGCATTGGAGCGGAAATGTTCTGCAATCAGCCCCAGCATTTT.